Sequencing of this T cell receptor (beta chain) was carried out in a study of CD8 T cells in ankylosing spondylitis. TCRdb re-derived calls from the 5' RACE reads in MiXCR, one entry per CDR3 protein. The table lists fewer than 200,000 distinct CDR3 sequences, 9.5% to 10% of them singletons. This clonotype was seen more than once but under ten times. This receptor was taken from a female donor with ankylosing spondylitis or in good health (not recorded which). Specimen: blood, either unsorted or a sorted T cell fraction (not recorded which).

Here the CDR3 DNA reads TGCAGTGCTCGACGGGCCTCCTACAATGAGCAGTTCTTC. Translated, it gives CSARRASYNEQFF. The chain employs TRBV20-1 and TRBJ2-1; D is unclear. The germline V and J ends were trimmed by 5 bases and 0 bases, with 8 bases remaining between them. Germline assignment: CDR1 DFQATT and CDR2 SNEGSKA (reference sequence). The CDR3 runs to 13 residues.